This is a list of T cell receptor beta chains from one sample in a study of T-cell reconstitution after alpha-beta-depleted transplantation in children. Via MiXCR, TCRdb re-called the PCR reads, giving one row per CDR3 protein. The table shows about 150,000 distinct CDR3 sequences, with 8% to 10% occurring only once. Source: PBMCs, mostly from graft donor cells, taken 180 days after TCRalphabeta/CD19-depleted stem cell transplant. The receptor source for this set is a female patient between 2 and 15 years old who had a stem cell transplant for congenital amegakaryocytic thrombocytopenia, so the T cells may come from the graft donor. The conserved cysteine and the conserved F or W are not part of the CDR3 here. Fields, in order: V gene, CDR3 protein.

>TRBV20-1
SARVTNTDTQY
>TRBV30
ARGEGIAGELF
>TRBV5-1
AVSSGRPGLNEQF
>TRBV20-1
SWGGVSREQF
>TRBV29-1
SVVASGSVNEQF
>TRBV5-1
ASSLVPDTSQETQY
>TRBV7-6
ASSFGTPETQAKNIQY
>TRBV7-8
ASSLKRGTGELF
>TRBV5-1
ASKFSGSYEQY
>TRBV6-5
ASSYRAGYYGYT
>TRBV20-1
SAHKFFYEQY
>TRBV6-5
ASSSHKADRVGTIY
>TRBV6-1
ASSPRDFSYEQY
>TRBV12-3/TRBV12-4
ASTKRQGFEKLF
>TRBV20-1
SAQVRYNEQF
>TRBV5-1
ASSIIYTDTQY
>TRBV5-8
ASSFFRGPKTYEQY
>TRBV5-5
ASSLRNRVNEKLF
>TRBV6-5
ASSNLRPSGIYTQY
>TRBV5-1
ASSATGSSGNTIY
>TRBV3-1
ASSLTGTGVLGDTQY
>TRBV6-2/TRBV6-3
ASSVSGEKLF
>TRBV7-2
ASSSRGGVGELF